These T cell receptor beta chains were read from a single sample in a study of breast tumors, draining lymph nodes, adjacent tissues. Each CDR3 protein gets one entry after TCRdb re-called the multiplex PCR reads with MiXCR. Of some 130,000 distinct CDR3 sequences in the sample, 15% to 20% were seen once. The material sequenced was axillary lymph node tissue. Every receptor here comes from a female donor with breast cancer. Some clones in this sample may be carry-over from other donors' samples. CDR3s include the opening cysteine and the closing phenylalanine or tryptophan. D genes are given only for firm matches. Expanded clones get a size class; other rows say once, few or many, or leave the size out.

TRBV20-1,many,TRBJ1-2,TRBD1,TGCAGTGCCGCGGGACAGGGTTATGGCTACACCTTC,CSAAGQGYGYTF
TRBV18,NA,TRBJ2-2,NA,TGTGCCAGCTCACAGACCGGGGAGCTGTTTTTT,CASSQTGELFF
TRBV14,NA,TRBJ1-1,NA,TGTGCCAGCAGCTACCGAATGAACACTGAAGCTTTCTTT,CASSYRMNTEAFF
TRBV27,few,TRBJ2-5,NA,TGTGCCAGCAGTCCGGGGCGTAAAGAGACCCAGTACTTC,CASSPGRKETQYF
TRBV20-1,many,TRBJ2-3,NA,TGCAGTGCTAGAGACGGGACTCCGATTTCGGATACGCAGTATTTT,CSARDGTPISDTQYF
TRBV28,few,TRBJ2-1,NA,TGTGCCAGCAGTCCCGGGTCTAGCAGGGCCCATGCTGAGCAGTTCTTC,CASSPGSSRAHAEQFF
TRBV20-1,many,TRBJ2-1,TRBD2,TGCAGTGCTAAATATCAAAGGGCGGGGGGTTGGAATGAGCAGTTCTTC,CSAKYQRAGGWNEQFF
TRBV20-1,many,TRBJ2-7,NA,TGCAGTGCTAGAGATGGGACCTCCCCCGTCTACGAGCAGTACTTC,CSARDGTSPVYEQYF
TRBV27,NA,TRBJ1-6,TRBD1,TGTGCCAGCAGTTTAGGAGGGACAGGGGGTTCACCCCTCCACTTT,CASSLGGTGGSPLHF
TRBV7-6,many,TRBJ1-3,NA,TGTGCCAGCAGCTTAAGGGCTAGTTCTGGAAACACCATATATTTT,CASSLRASSGNTIYF
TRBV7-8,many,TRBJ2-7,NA,TGTGCCAGCAGCTTAGTATCCATTAGCGAGCAGTACTTC,CASSLVSISEQYF
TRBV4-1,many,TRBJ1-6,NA,TGCGCCAGCAGCCAAGGGCAGGGAACAGGGTCACCCCTCCACTTT,CASSQGQGTGSPLHF
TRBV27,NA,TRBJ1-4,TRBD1,TGTGCCAGCAGTCCCAGGACAGGACAGAATGAAAAACTGTTTTTT,CASSPRTGQNEKLFF
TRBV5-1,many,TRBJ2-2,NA,TGCGCCAGCAGTATGGATGCTATCGGGGAGCTGTTTTTT,CASSMDAIGELFF
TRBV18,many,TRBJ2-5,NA,TGTGCCAGCTCACCAAGGCTCCAAGAGACCCAGTACTTC,CASSPRLQETQYF
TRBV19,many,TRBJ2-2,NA,TGTGCCAGTACTCCAAACATGGGCACCGGGGAGCTGTTTTTT,CASTPNMGTGELFF
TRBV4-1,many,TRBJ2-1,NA,TGCGCCAGCAGCCAAGATCGGCGGAACAGCCGACAGTTCTTC,CASSQDRRNSRQFF
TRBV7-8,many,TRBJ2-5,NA,TGTGCCAGCAGCTTAGTCGTCGGACCTGCCGAGACCCAGTACTTC,CASSLVVGPAETQYF
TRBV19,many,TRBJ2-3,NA,TGTGCCACCTACTACCTCCGGGGGACGCAGTATTTT,CATYYLRGTQYF
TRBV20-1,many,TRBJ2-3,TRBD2,TGCAGTGCTAGAGGGGGCGGGAGTGCCACAGATACGCAGTATTTT,CSARGGGSATDTQYF
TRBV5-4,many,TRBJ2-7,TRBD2,TGTGCCAGCAGCTTGATATCTAGCGGGGCCTACGAGCAGTACTTC,CASSLISSGAYEQYF
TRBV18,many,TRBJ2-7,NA,TGTGCCAGCTCCCCAAGGGGCGGGGACTCCTACGAGCAGTACTTC,CASSPRGGDSYEQYF
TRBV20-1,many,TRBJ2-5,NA,TGCAGTGCTAGATGGGGGGCACCCCAAGAGACCCAGTACTTC,CSARWGAPQETQYF
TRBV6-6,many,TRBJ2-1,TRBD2,TGTGCCAGCAAACCGCTAGCGGGTTACAATGAGCAGTTCTTC,CASKPLAGYNEQFF
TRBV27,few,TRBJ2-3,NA,TGTGCCAGCAGTCCATCCTTCAGGGCAGATACGCAGTATTTT,CASSPSFRADTQYF
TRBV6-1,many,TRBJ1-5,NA,TGTGCCAGCAGTGAAAATGGCAATCAGCCCCAGCATTTT,CASSENGNQPQHF
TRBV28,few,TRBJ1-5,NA,TGTGCCACATCCGATTGGAGGAGGGGAATAGGTCAGCCCCAGCATTTT,CATSDWRRGIGQPQHF
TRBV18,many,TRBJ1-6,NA,TGTGCCAGCTCTCTGACACCCGATAGTTCACCCCTCCACTTT,CASSLTPDSSPLHF
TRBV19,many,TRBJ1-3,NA,TGTGCCAGTAGGGGTCCAGCGCGCCTCGGAAACACCATATATTTT,CASRGPARLGNTIYF
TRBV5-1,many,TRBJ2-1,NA,TGCGCCAGCAGCTTGGAGGTCGGATACAATGAGCAGTTCTTC,CASSLEVGYNEQFF
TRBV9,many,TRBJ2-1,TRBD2,TGTGCCAGCAGCGATTCTAGCGGGCTTCTGAGGAATGAGCAGTTCTTC,CASSDSSGLLRNEQFF
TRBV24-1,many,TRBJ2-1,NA,TGTGCCACCAGTGATTTGGCGGGGAAGGGGGACAATGAGCAGTTCTTC,CATSDLAGKGDNEQFF
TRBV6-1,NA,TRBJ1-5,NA,TGTGCCAGCAGTGATACACAGGGAAGAGGGAGCAATCAGCCCCAGCATTTT,CASSDTQGRGSNQPQHF
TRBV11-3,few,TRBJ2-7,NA,TGTGCCAGCAGCTTAGAACGGTTCTCCGAGCAGTACTTC,CASSLERFSEQYF
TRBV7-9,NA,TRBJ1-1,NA,TGTGCCAGCAGCTTTCAGGGTGGTACTGAAGCTTTCTTT,CASSFQGGTEAFF
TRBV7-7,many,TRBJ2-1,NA,TGTGCTAGCAGCGCTTACCCCGAGGATGAGCAGTTCTTC,CASSAYPEDEQFF
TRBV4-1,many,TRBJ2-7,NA,TGCGCCAGCAGCCAAGGGATAACCTACGAGCAGTACTTC,CASSQGITYEQYF
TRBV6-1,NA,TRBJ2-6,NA,TGTGCCAGCAGTGAACCAACCCAGGGGCTCTCTGGGGCCAACGTCCTGACTTTC,CASSEPTQGLSGANVLTF
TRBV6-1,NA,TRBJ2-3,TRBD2,TGTGCCAGCAGTGACATAGCGGGGCTTCCAGATACGCAGTATTTT,CASSDIAGLPDTQYF
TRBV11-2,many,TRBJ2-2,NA,TGTGCCAGCAGCTTAGGGTATGACACCGGGGAGCTGTTTTTT,CASSLGYDTGELFF
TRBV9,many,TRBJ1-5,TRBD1,TGTGCCAGCAGCGCCACAGGGGGCTATAATCAGCCCCAGCATTTT,CASSATGGYNQPQHF
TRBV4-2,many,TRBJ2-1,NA,TGTGCCAGCAGCCAAGGTCCGGGATTCAACAATGAGCAGTTCTTC,CASSQGPGFNNEQFF
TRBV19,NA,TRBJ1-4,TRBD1,TGTGCCAGTAGTACCTGGGGGACAGGGGAAAAACTGTTTTTT,CASSTWGTGEKLFF
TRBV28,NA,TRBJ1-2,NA,TGTGCCAGCAGTTTAGTCAGGGACGGCTATGGCTACACCTTC,CASSLVRDGYGYTF
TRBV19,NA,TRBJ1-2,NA,TGTGCCAGTAGTATAGCCTCCACAGGGTTCTATGGCTACACCTTC,CASSIASTGFYGYTF
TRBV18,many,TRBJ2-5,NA,TGTGCCAGCTCACCACCTTTCAGAGTCCAAGAGACCCAGTACTTC,CASSPPFRVQETQYF
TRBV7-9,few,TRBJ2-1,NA,TGTGCCAGCAGCTCAACTAGGAGTTTCAATGAGCAGTTCTTC,CASSSTRSFNEQFF
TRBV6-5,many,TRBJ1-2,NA,TGTGCCAGCAGTTACGTGCCAGGACGGAGTAACTATGGCTACACCTTC,CASSYVPGRSNYGYTF
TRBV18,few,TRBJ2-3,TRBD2,TGTGCCAGCTCTCTCGGGACTAGCGGGAACACAGATACGCAGTATTTT,CASSLGTSGNTDTQYF
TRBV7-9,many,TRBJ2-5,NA,TGTGCCAGCAGCTTAGTGGCTAGCTACCAAGAGACCCAGTACTTC,CASSLVASYQETQYF
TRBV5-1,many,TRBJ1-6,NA,TGCGCCAGCAGCTTGTTGGGTAGTTCACCCCTCCACTTT,CASSLLGSSPLHF
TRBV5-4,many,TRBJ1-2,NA,TGTGCCAGCAGCCCTCGGGCAGCCGGTACGGATGGCTACACCTTC,CASSPRAAGTDGYTF
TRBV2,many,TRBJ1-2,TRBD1,TGTGCCAGCACTTACGGACAGGGGAACTATGGCTACACCTTC,CASTYGQGNYGYTF
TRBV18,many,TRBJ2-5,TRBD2,TGTGCCAGCTCCCCAACCCTAGCGGAAGAGACCCAGTACTTC,CASSPTLAEETQYF
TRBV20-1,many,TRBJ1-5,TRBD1,TGCAGTGCTAGAAGCCAACCGGGACAGGGGAGCCAGCCCCAGCATTTT,CSARSQPGQGSQPQHF
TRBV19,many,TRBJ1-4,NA,TGTGCCAGTAGTGTACGGACAGATGCAACTAATGAAAAACTGTTTTTT,CASSVRTDATNEKLFF